These 8 T cell receptor beta chains were all obtained from the same sample, sequenced in a study of blood T cell repertoires in COVID-19. The data were produced by immunoSEQ multiplex PCR, yet TCRdb's version contains in-frame clones alone and is incomplete. Of approximately 120,000 clones listed, 85% are singletons. The sample consisted of peripheral blood. The receptors come from a human donor in a cohort sampled during active COVID-19.

The V call is TRBV9, the J call TRBJ1-3; no reliable D call. The CDR3 totals 15 residues. Per the germline V gene, CDR1 is SGDLS and CDR2 is YYNGEE. The V gene lost 1 base and the J gene lost 4 bases, with 12 bases spanning the gap. The CDR3 protein is CASSVTVESGNTIYF. The CDR3 nucleotides read TGTGCCAGCAGCGTAACTGTCGAATCAGGAAACACCATATATTTT.

The V gene is TRBV12-2, the J gene TRBJ1-2; the table's D call TRBD1 went unverified against the DNA. TRBV12-2 corresponds to a pseudogene. The CDR3 length is 16 residues. As DNA, the CDR3 is TGTGCAAGTCGCCGCCTGGACAGGGAGGGAAGCTATGGCTACACCTTC. This sequence encodes CASRRLDREGSYGYTF.

The chain uses TRBV19 and TRBJ1-3; D possibly corresponds to TRBD1 (6 bases). Germline V lookup: CDR1 LNHDA, CDR2 SQIVND (reference sequence). Trimming removed 6 bases from V and 3 bases from J, with 18 bases in between. CDR3 length: 16 amino acids. CDR3 nucleotides: TGTGCCAGTAGCCCCCGGGCGCGGGGGCTTGGAAACACCATATATTTT. Its translation is CASSPRARGLGNTIYF.

The rearrangement links TRBV10-2 to TRBJ2-6; TRBD1 matches at 7 bases. Trimming removed 6 bases from V and 2 bases from J; junction bases left unmatched: 4. CDR1 is WSHSY and CDR2 is SAAADI in the germline V gene. CDR3 length: 15 amino acids. The CDR3: CASSDRVAGANVLTF. CDR3 DNA: TGCGCCAGCAGCGACAGGGTGGCTGGGGCCAACGTCCTGACTTTC.

The chain links TRBV5-4 to TRBJ1-2; 7 bases fit TRBD1. The V and J ends lost 0 bases and 6 bases, in that order; junction bases with no gene match: 8. This CDR3 contains 15 residues. Germline-derived CDR1 and CDR2 are SGHNT and YYREEE (reference sequence). This chain's CDR3 is CASSLESGGGHGYTF. The CDR3 nucleotides read TGTGCCAGCAGCTTGGAATCGGGAGGGGGCCATGGCTACACCTTC. The complete variable domain, with remaining parts taken from reference TRBV5-4 and TRBJ1-2, reads ETGVTQSPTHLIKTRGQQVTLRCSSQSGHNTVSWYQQALGQGPQFIFQYYREEENGRGNFPPRFSGLQFPNYSSELNVNALELDDSALYLCASSLESGGGHGYTFGSGTRLTVV.

The V gene is TRBV18, the J gene TRBJ1-2; 9 bases line up with TRBD1. Germline CDR1 reads KGHSH; CDR2 reads LQKENI. The CDR3 extends over 14 amino acids. The V and J ends lost 2 bases and 5 bases, in that order; junction bases with no gene match: 3. The CDR3 here is CASSPKGQGYGYTF. CDR3 in DNA: TGTGCCAGCTCACCAAAGGGACAGGGATATGGCTACACCTTC.

The chain combines TRBV29-1 with TRBJ1-1, with 7 positions matching TRBD1. CDR1 and CDR2 from the germline V gene are SQVTM and ANQGSEA. The CDR3 extends over 13 amino acids. With V trimmed by 8 bases and J by 1 base, 7 bases remained unmatched. DNA for the CDR3: TGCAGCCCTTCCGGGACAGCGAACACTGAAGCTTTCTTT. Its protein product is CSPSGTANTEAFF.

The chain joins TRBV14 to TRBJ2-3, with D perhaps TRBD2 (7 bases). The V end was cut by 10 bases, the J end by 3 bases, with 14 bases between. The CDR3 sequence is 13 residues long. Germline V gives CDR1 SGHDN, CDR2 FVKESK. CDR3 residues: CATRKGGTDTQYF. CDR3 nucleotide sequence: TGTGCCACCCGGAAGGGGGGGACAGATACGCAGTATTTT.